The 26 T cell receptor beta chains reported below all come from one sample, sequenced in a study of blood T cells in healthy people across ages (dated by TCRdb to 2013 to 2016). The library was made by 5' RACE. Sequencing instrument: Illumina HiSeq 2500. A second PCR of roughly 7 to 11 cycles was performed with a sample-barcoded 5' primer and a J-beta primer mix. TCRdb reran the public reads through fastp at Q25 and MiXCR, keeping productive beta chains. Under each unique CDR3 protein, matching rows form one entry showing the most common genes and DNA. In all, the sample holds about 1.6 million distinct CDR3 sequences, and about 35% of those were seen once. The ten largest make up around 10% of the sample. The source material was blood. These receptors came from a woman in her 30s in good health.

Details on this clonotype: One base away lies a much larger clone, so this may be a sequencing read error. The chain uses TRBV11-2 and TRBJ2-1; D possibly uses TRBD1 or TRBD2 (6 bases each). There are 16 residues in the CDR3. Per germline, CDR1 SGHAT and CDR2 FQNNGV. Trimming left V 6 bases short and J 7 bases short, with 22 bases between. The CDR3 protein is CASRRGRGGRDNEQFF. As DNA, the CDR3 is TGTGCCAGCAGAAGAGGGCGAGGGGGGCGGGATAATGAGCAGTTCTTC.

This clonotype has at least ten counts. The rearrangement joins TRBV2 to TRBJ2-1; no clear D. CDR3 size: 11 residues. V shed 5 bases and J shed 5 bases, with 4 bases lying between them. Germline V lookup: CDR1 SNHLY, CDR2 FYNNEI. CDR3 residues: CASSIDNEQFF. The DNA for the CDR3 is TGTGCCAGCAGTATAGACAATGAGCAGTTCTTC.

This clonotype appeared a single time. The chain combines TRBV14 with TRBJ1-1; D gene unclear. V lost 2 bases and J 3 bases, leaving 7 bases between the germline ends. The length of the CDR3 is 13 residues. Per germline, CDR1 SGHDN and CDR2 FVKESK. CDR3 in DNA: TGTGCCAGCAGCCAAAGCGAGGACACTGAAGCTTTCTTT. Protein product: CASSQSEDTEAFF.

The rearrangement links TRBV27 to TRBJ1-2, with 9 bases fitting TRBD1. This CDR3 is 15 amino acids long. V gave up 3 bases and J gave up 7 bases; unmatched junction bases: 9. CDR1 MNHEY and CDR2 SMNVEV come from the germline V gene (reference sequence). CDR3 coding DNA: TGTGCCAGCAGTTTTGCCGGACAGGGGTTGGGTGGCTACACCTTC. Protein: CASSFAGQGLGGYTF.

This clonotype has more than one count but fewer than ten. This chain connects TRBV5-5 to TRBJ2-1; 9 bases agree with TRBD2. V trimming: 0 bases; J trimming: 2 bases; junction bases outside the gene matches: 6. The germline gives CDR1 SGHKS, CDR2 YYEKEE (reference sequence). This CDR3 comprises 17 residues. Here the CDR3 DNA reads TGTGCCAGCAGCTTGGGAGGGCGACTAGCGGCCTACAATGAGCAGTTCTTC. This sequence encodes CASSLGGRLAAYNEQFF. Supplemented by reference TRBV5-5 and TRBJ2-1, the full variable domain reads DAGVTQSPTHLIKTRGQQVTLRCSPISGHKSVSWYQQVLGQGPQFIFQYYEKEERGRGNFPDRFSARQFPNYSSELNVNALLLGDSALYLCASSLGGRLAAYNEQFFGPGTRLTVL.

This clonotype has just a few counts. The rearrangement joins TRBV11-2 to TRBJ2-5; no clear D. V shed 3 bases and J shed 0 bases, with 5 bases lying between them. This CDR3 is 13 amino acids long. Germline V gene sequence: CDR1 SGHAT, CDR2 FQNNGV. CDR3 sequence (DNA): TGTGCCAGCAGCTTTGAACACCAAGAGACCCAGTACTTC. It translates to CASSFEHQETQYF.

This clonotype was recorded many times. This chain joins TRBV12-3 or TRBV12-4 and TRBJ2-7, with D possibly being TRBD2 (6 bases). There are 12 residues in the CDR3. Trimming shortened V by 5 bases and J by 4 bases, and 9 bases separated the two germline ends. CDR3 loop: CASSGTRYEQYF. CDR3 nucleotide sequence: TGTGCCAGCAGTGGGACTCGTTACGAGCAGTACTTC.

The chain links TRBV5-1 to TRBJ2-7, with TRBD2 identical over 16 bases. The J segment lost 0 bases and the V segment lost 4 bases, leaving 10 bases of the junction unmatched. This CDR3 has 19 amino acids. Germline CDR1 reads SGHRS; CDR2 reads YFSETQ. CDR3 sequence (DNA): TGCGCCAGCAGCAAACGACGGGGACTAGCGGGAGGGAGCTCCTACGAGCAGTACTTC. Its translation: CASSKRRGLAGGSSYEQYF.

This clonotype was seen a few times. The chain joins TRBV7-7 to TRBJ2-2; 9 bases match TRBD2. The CDR3 contains 16 residues. Germline trimming cut 5 bases from V and 4 bases from J; bases unmatched to any gene: 8. Germline loops: CDR1 SSHAT, CDR2 FNYEAQ (reference sequence). CDR3 DNA sequence: TGTGCCAGCAGCAAGAGCGGGAGGTCGATCACCGGGGAGCTGTTTTTT. Translation gives CASSKSGRSITGELFF.

The chain is built from TRBV4-1 and TRBJ2-1; TRBD1 matches at 11 bases. The better agreement between TRBJ2-7 and the DNA end casts doubt on the J call. The CDR3 contains 15 residues. The germline gives CDR1 MGHRA, CDR2 YSYEKL. CDR3 loop: CASSQGTGGHHEQYF. The CDR3 DNA reads TGCGCCAGCAGCCAAGGGACAGGGGGCCATCACGAGCAGTACTTC.

The chain is built from TRBV20-1 and TRBJ1-4; no clear D gene. The V end lost 4 bases, the J end lost 2 bases, and 11 bases lay between the germline ends. The CDR3 length is 14 residues. Looked up from germline, CDR1 is DFQATT and CDR2 is SNEGSKA (reference sequence). Written as DNA, the CDR3 is TGCAGTGCTACCTCAGGACCTACTAATGAAAAACTGTTTTTT. Encoded protein: CSATSGPTNEKLFF.

V gene TRBV30 combines with J gene TRBJ1-2; D might be TRBD1 (6 bases). The V gene's germline CDR1 is GTSNPN and CDR2 SVGIG (reference sequence). This CDR3 spans 14 amino acids. The germline V and J ends were trimmed by 2 bases and 5 bases, with 15 bases remaining between them. CDR3 loop: CAWSTGTPGYGYTF. Here the CDR3 DNA reads TGTGCCTGGAGTACCGGGACACCGGGATATGGCTACACCTTC.

This clonotype has more than one count but fewer than ten. This may arise from a read error, as a much more abundant clone is one base away. V and J are TRBV20-1 and TRBJ2-5; 8 bases are a match to TRBD2. The CDR3 spans 13 residues. The germline CDR1 and CDR2 sequences are DFQATT and SNEGSKA (reference sequence). J was trimmed by 4 bases and V by 3 bases; bases with no gene match: 4. CDR3 nucleotides: TGCAGTGCTAGGACTAGCGAGGCAGAGACCCAGTACTTC. It is translated as CSARTSEAETQYF.

For this clonotype: Relative to the germline gene, one junction end is altered; a read error may explain this. The chain employs TRBV6-5 and TRBJ2-6, with D perhaps matching TRBD1 (5 bases). The CDR3 runs to 17 residues. Germline-derived CDR1 and CDR2 are MNHEY and SVGAGI. CDR3 bases: TGTGCCAGCAGTTACGGCAGGGCCAGGTCTGGGACCAACGTCCTGACTTTC. Its translation is CASSYGRARSGTNVLTF.

Regarding this clonotype: A single base separates this from a much larger clone, so it may be a read error. The gene calls are TRBV10-3 and TRBJ2-7, with a tentative D call TRBD2 (5 bases). Looked up from germline, CDR1 is ENHRY and CDR2 is SYGVKD. Trimming cost V 3 bases and J 0 bases, with 18 bases left between them. The CDR3 spans 17 residues. The CDR3 DNA sequence: TGTGCCATCAGTGATACCTCCCCAGCTAGCCTCTCCTACGAGCAGTACTTC. Residues: CAISDTSPASLSYEQYF.

As regards this clonotype: Compared with germline, one end of the junction differs, possibly owing to a read error. The chain recombines TRBV18 with TRBJ2-7, with TRBD1 identical over 7 bases. CDR1 and CDR2 from the germline V gene are KGHSH and LQKENI. CDR3 length: 15 residues. The CDR3 DNA reads TGTGCCAGCCCACCGGGCATGGGACAGACCTACGAGCAGTACTTC. The encoded protein is CASPPGMGQTYEQYF.

Comment on this clonotype: Since a much larger clone is just one base distant, this may be a read error. The rearrangement links TRBV10-3 to TRBJ2-3, with TRBD2 identical over 10 bases. The length of the CDR3 is 15 residues. The germline CDR1 and CDR2 sequences are ENHRY and SYGVKD. The CDR3: CTISESSGGADTQYF. The CDR3 region has the DNA TGTACCATCAGTGAGTCGAGCGGGGGGGCAGATACGCAGTATTTT.

This clonotype was picked up a small number of times. The chain has TRBV5-1 and TRBJ2-7; 9 bases line up with TRBD1. The CDR3 is 15 amino acids. V gave up 5 bases and J gave up 0 bases; unmatched junction bases: 6. From germline, CDR1 is SGHRS and CDR2 YFSETQ. The CDR3 bases are TGCGCCAGCAGATCCGGGACAGGGACCTCCTACGAGCAGTACTTC. Protein: CASRSGTGTSYEQYF.

This clonotype was observed a handful of times. The chain carries TRBV20-1 and TRBJ1-1; D may be TRBD1 (6 bases). Germline CDR1 and CDR2: DFQATT and SNEGSKA (reference sequence). Trimming pared 5 bases from V and 4 bases from J, leaving 17 bases between. The CDR3 consists of 14 residues. The CDR3 DNA reads as TGCAGTGCTCGCCCACCTAGGGGGGGCACTGAAGCTTTCTTT. This gives the protein CSARPPRGGTEAFF.

The chain couples TRBV15 to TRBJ2-1, with TRBD2 matching 7 bases. The V gene end was trimmed by 0 bases and the J gene end by 4 bases; junction bases not matched to a gene: 3. Per the germline V gene, CDR1 is LNHNV and CDR2 is YYDKDF (reference sequence). This CDR3 spans 15 amino acids. In DNA, the CDR3 is TGTGCCACCAGCAGAGATCTAGCGGAATACAATGAGCAGTTCTTC. This codes for CATSRDLAEYNEQFF.

This clonotype was detected ten times or more. The chain employs TRBV5-1 and TRBJ2-3; 8 nucleotides match TRBD1. The CDR3 sequence is 18 residues long. With 0 bases clipped from V and 10 bases from J, the junction kept 19 bases outside the gene matches. The germline V gene has CDR1 SGHRS and CDR2 YFSETQ. The CDR3 DNA sequence: TGCGCCAGCAGCTTGGCCTGGAAACAAACAGGGGGGACCGGCGCGCAGTATTTT. It encodes CASSLAWKQTGGTGAQYF.

This clonotype was seen ten or more times. The junction departs from the called germline gene at one end, perhaps through a read error. The V and J genes are TRBV5-1 and TRBJ1-2; 9 bases match TRBD1. The CDR3 has 14 amino acids. CDR1 and CDR2 (germline): SGHRS, YFSETQ. The CDR3 is CASSLDRGSYGYTF. CDR3 DNA sequence: TGCGCCAGCAGTTTGGACAGGGGTTCCTATGGCTACACCTTC.

This clonotype has a handful of counts. The chain joins TRBV20-1 to TRBJ2-3, with TRBD2 identical over 8 bases. This CDR3 has 15 residues. J gave up 5 bases and V 7 bases, and 14 bases lay outside the gene matches. CDR1 and CDR2 from the germline V gene are DFQATT and SNEGSKA (reference sequence). CDR3 coding DNA: TGCAGTGGGACAACAAGGGCGGGGGGTGGAGATACGCAGTATTTT. Translated, it gives CSGTTRAGGGDTQYF.

In nucleotides, the CDR3 is TGCGCCAGCAGCTTGGGTTCGCGGGCCGACAATGAGCAGTTCTTC. It specifies CASSLGSRADNEQFF. This sequence joins TRBV5-1 and TRBJ2-1; D is possibly TRBD2 (5 bases). This CDR3 has 15 residues. Trimming left V 0 bases short and J 5 bases short, with 12 bases between. Looked up from germline, CDR1 is SGHRS and CDR2 is YFSETQ.

The V call is TRBV15, the J call TRBJ2-5; D is ambiguous. Germline assignment: CDR1 LNHNV and CDR2 YYDKDF (reference sequence). V was clipped by 1 base and J by 1 base, with 7 bases between them. The CDR3 loop spans 14 amino acids. CDR3 sequence reads: CATSRVTFQETQYF. The CDR3 DNA follows: TGTGCCACCAGCAGAGTTACTTTCCAAGAGACCCAGTACTTC.

This chain connects TRBV20-1 to TRBJ2-2; D remains unclear. There are 14 residues in the CDR3. The V and J ends lost 1 base and 3 bases respectively, with 9 bases between them. The germline gives CDR1 DFQATT, CDR2 SNEGSKA (reference sequence). CDR3 DNA: TGCAGTGCTAGAGGGCAGGTGGACACCGGGGAGCTGTTTTTT. Its translation is CSARGQVDTGELFF.